The 19 T cell receptor beta chains below were found in one sample sequenced in a study of sequential checkpoint blockade in melanoma (dated 2019 in TCRdb). The library was generated by the immunoSEQ multiplex PCR assay. The clones in this table, taken by TCRdb from immuneACCESS, are in-frame only. Not every clone is retained; where verified, under half of the shortfall comes from an unresolved V gene, and the cause of the rest is unknown. This sample holds around 10,000 clones; 20% to 30% were observed only once. The biggest ten clones account for less than 20% of the sample. Sample treatment or condition, as interpreted from the label and publication: randomized to nivolumab then ipilimumab (arm A) or the reverse (arm B). This specimen consisted of tumor tissue (inferred from file names), obtained from a patient given nivolumab and ipilimumab in sequence. These receptors originate from a human donor with melanoma.

V gene TRBV11-3 combines with J gene TRBJ2-5, with TRBD1 matching over 9 bases. Trimming cost V 2 bases and J 2 bases; bases outside gene matches: 6. CDR3 length: 16 amino acids. The germline gives CDR1 SGHNT, CDR2 YENEEA. In DNA form, the CDR3 reads TGTGCCAGCAGCTTATCCAACAGGGGGCGGCAAGAGACCCAGTACTTC. It translates to CASSLSNRGRQETQYF.

This chain joins TRBV29-1 and TRBJ2-7; the match to TRBD2 covers 7 bases. After removal of 7 bases from V and 2 bases from J, the junction contained 11 bases not matched to a gene. This CDR3 region has 14 residues. CDR1 is SQVTM and CDR2 is ANQGSEA in the germline V gene. The CDR3 nucleotides are TGCAGCGGCGGGGCCAGCGGGAAGGCCTACGAGCAGTACTTC. It specifies CSGGASGKAYEQYF.

This chain links TRBV28 with TRBJ2-7; TRBD1 matches 8 bases. In germline, CDR1 is MDHEN, CDR2 SYDVKM. The CDR3 is 14 residues long. J lost 0 bases, V lost 7 bases, and 5 bases had no gene match. The CDR3 sequence is CASKRQGSSYEQYF. The DNA for the CDR3 is TGTGCCAGCAAGAGACAGGGGTCCTCCTACGAGCAGTACTTC.

This chain connects TRBV19 to TRBJ1-1; TRBD1 matches at 8 bases. Germline values: CDR1 LNHDA, CDR2 SQIVND (reference sequence). The CDR3 contains 14 residues. V dropped 4 bases and J dropped 4; count of bases not matched to a gene: 5. The CDR3 DNA is TGTGCCAGTAGTAATAACAGGGGGAGCACTGAAGCTTTCTTT. Its protein is CASSNNRGSTEAFF.

This clone was seen a handful of times. V is TRBV6-8 and J is TRBJ1-5; TRBD1 might be the D (5 bases). Trimming took 6 bases from V and 3 from J, leaving 15 bases between them. The CDR3 is 15 residues long. Per the germline V gene, CDR1 is MNHGY and CDR2 is SAAAGT. The CDR3 nucleotides are TGTGCCAGCAGCAAAGACAGACTTGACAATCAGCCCCAGCATTTT. The encoded protein is CASSKDRLDNQPQHF.

This clone is medium-sized in the sample. CDR3 sequence: CASSYSLRPTNYNEQFF. CDR3 DNA sequence: TGTGCCAGCAGTTACTCCCTTAGACCTACCAACTACAATGAGCAGTTCTTC. This chain links TRBV6-8 with TRBJ2-1, with D hard to call. The CDR3 length is 17 residues. The V end lost 0 bases, the J end lost 3 bases, and 15 bases lay between the germline ends. CDR1 is MNHGY and CDR2 is SAAAGT in the germline V gene.

J is TRBJ2-2 and V is TRBV5-1, with TRBD1 as a possible D gene (6 bases). The length of the CDR3 is 14 residues. CDR1 SGHRS and CDR2 YFSETQ come from the germline V gene. V was trimmed by 4 bases and J by 5 bases, leaving 12 bases between them. The DNA of the CDR3 is TGCGCCAGCAGCGTATTACAGGGTACCGGGGAGCTGTTTTTT. The encoded protein is CASSVLQGTGELFF. Looking up the rest from reference TRBV5-1 and TRBJ2-2 gives the full variable domain: KAGVTQTPRYLIKTRGQQVTLSCSPISGHRSVSWYQQTPGQGLQFLFEYFSETQRNKGNFPGRFSGRQFSNSRSEMNVSTLELGDSALYLCASSVLQGTGELFFGEGSRLTVL.

This clone was seen only a few times. Other DNA sequences of this sample code for an identical CDR3. V is TRBV28 and J is TRBJ1-2; D uncertain. V lost 2 bases to trimming and J lost 5 bases, with 9 bases between them. Per germline, CDR1 MDHEN and CDR2 SYDVKM. The CDR3 runs to 13 residues. CDR3 DNA sequence: TGTGCCAGCAGTTTAAGAGAACCTTATGGCTACACCTTC. This translates into CASSLREPYGYTF.

This clone was observed a handful of times. The chain couples TRBV6-8 to TRBJ1-5; no clear D gene. V gave up 5 bases and J gave up 7 bases, with 9 bases separating them. This CDR3 is 12 amino acids long. Germline V gives CDR1 MNHGY, CDR2 SAAAGT. This CDR3 reads CASSTRQQPQHF. In nucleotides, the CDR3 is TGTGCCAGCAGTACGCGGCAACAGCCCCAGCATTTT.

This chain connects TRBV11-3 to TRBJ2-7, with a possible D match to TRBD1 (6 bases). V gave up 5 bases and J gave up 2 bases, with 19 bases separating them. The germline V gene has CDR1 SGHNT and CDR2 YENEEA. The CDR3 spans 16 residues. The CDR3 loop reads CASSPPPLAGAYEQYF. CDR3 nucleotides: TGTGCCAGCAGCCCACCCCCTTTGGCAGGGGCCTACGAGCAGTACTTC.

This chain connects TRBV28 to TRBJ2-7; 9 nucleotides agree with TRBD1. CDR1 and CDR2 (germline): MDHEN, SYDVKM. The V gene end was trimmed by 7 bases and the J gene end by 3 bases; junction bases not matched to a gene: 10. This CDR3 has 15 residues. The CDR3 is CASTPEGTGFYEQYF. The CDR3 bases are TGTGCCAGCACCCCTGAAGGGACAGGGTTCTACGAGCAGTACTTC.

V gene TRBV5-1 combines with J gene TRBJ2-7; 9 nucleotides align to TRBD2. The J segment lost 1 base and the V segment lost 1 base, leaving 3 bases of the junction unmatched. This CDR3 spans 15 amino acids. Germline loops: CDR1 SGHRS, CDR2 YFSETQ. Written as DNA, the CDR3 is TGCGCCAGCAGCTTGTATACTAGCGGGTCCTACGAGCAGTACTTC. This sequence encodes CASSLYTSGSYEQYF.

The chain is built from TRBV6-4 and TRBJ2-3, with 12 nucleotides matching TRBD2. Unmatched junction bases numbered 3, after V lost 2 bases and J lost 6 bases. The germline CDR1 and CDR2 sequences are MRHNA and SNTAGT. This CDR3 is built from 15 residues. The CDR3 coding sequence is TGTGCCAGCAGTGACCTAGCGGGAGGGCACGATACGCAGTATTTT. This translates into CASSDLAGGHDTQYF.

This clone has only a few counts. At one boundary the junction diverges from the germline segment, which might be a read error. The genes are TRBV6-8 and TRBJ2-1, with D possibly being TRBD1 (6 bases). This CDR3 spans 14 amino acids. From germline, CDR1 is MNHGY and CDR2 SAAAGT. CDR3: CASSDSTRGNEQFF. The CDR3 DNA follows: TGTGCCAGCAGTGACTCAACCAGGGGCAATGAGCAGTTCTTC.

This chain connects TRBV5-1 to TRBJ2-1; no clear D. CDR3 size: 15 residues. The germline CDR1 and CDR2 sequences are SGHRS and YFSETQ. V shed 1 base and J shed 5 bases, with 13 bases lying between them. The CDR3 loop reads CASSLPPLPNNEQFF. In DNA form, the CDR3 reads TGCGCCAGCAGCTTGCCACCACTCCCCAACAATGAGCAGTTCTTC.

This clone was observed a handful of times. The chain employs TRBV11-3 and TRBJ1-6; D is unclear. Germline assignment: CDR1 SGHNT and CDR2 YENEEA. CDR3 length: 15 amino acids. With 5 bases removed from V and 9 bases from J, the gap between germline ends came to 17 bases. The CDR3 here is CASSHSLTSSSPLHF. The CDR3 coding sequence is TGTGCCAGCAGCCACTCACTGACAAGCAGTTCACCCCTCCACTTT.

The chain is built from TRBV28 and TRBJ2-3; D is perhaps TRBD2 (6 bases). Per the germline V gene, CDR1 is MDHEN and CDR2 is SYDVKM. The V end was cut by 4 bases, the J end by 0 bases, with 17 bases between. The CDR3 is 17 amino acids. Here the CDR3 reads CASSYRRGILSTDTQYF. CDR3 DNA: TGTGCCAGCAGTTACCGCCGCGGGATCCTCAGCACAGATACGCAGTATTTT.

This chain uses TRBV16 with TRBJ2-2; 7 bases match TRBD2. CDR3 size: 13 residues. V lost 3 bases and J lost 7; bases outside the gene matches: 2. Germline V gene lookup returns CDR1 KGHSY and CDR2 FQNENV. The CDR3 spells CASSQWTSGELFF. CDR3 nucleotides: TGTGCCAGCAGCCAGTGGACTAGCGGGGAGCTGTTTTTT. The variable domain in full, with the rest retrieved from reference TRBV16 and TRBJ2-2, is GEEVAQTPKHLVRGEGQKAKLYCAPIKGHSYVFWYQQVLKNEFKFLISFQNENVFDETGMPKERFSAKCLPNSPCSLEIQATKLEDSAVYFCASSQWTSGELFFGEGSRLTVL.

This chain joins TRBV23-1 and TRBJ2-1; TRBD1 matches 9 bases. TRBV23-1 carries the ORF label, with uncertain function. The V and J ends lost 2 bases and 3 bases, in that order; junction bases with no gene match: 5. CDR3 length equals 16 residues. CDR3 nucleotide sequence: TGCGCCAGCAGTCAACCCCGGGACAGGGACTACAATGAGCAGTTCTTC. It translates to CASSQPRDRDYNEQFF.